These 12 T cell receptor beta chains originate from one sample sequenced in a study of monozygotic twins with inflammatory bowel disease. TCRdb derives one entry per CDR3 protein from the 5' RACE reads, leaving out DNA. The table lists 300,000 to 350,000 distinct CDR3 sequences, with around 2% in the top ten. Sequences were obtained from blood. The receptors were sampled from a human donor with ulcerative colitis or Crohn's disease, or a healthy co-twin of an affected twin (not recorded which).

The chain combines TRBV5-5 with TRBJ1-2; TCRdb indicates TRBD1, and absent DNA this call remains unverified. The CDR3 covers 13 residues. The germline V gene encodes CDR1 SGHKS and CDR2 YYEKEE (reference sequence). CDR3 region: CASSLGQNDGYTF.

The genes are TRBV5-1 and TRBJ1-4. The germline V gene has CDR1 SGHRS and CDR2 YFSETQ. The CDR3 is 12 residues long. CDR3 loop: CASSFGTGKLFF.

The chain uses TRBV27 and TRBJ2-1; without DNA, the TCRdb call of TRBD2 cannot be checked. The CDR3 sequence is 16 residues long. In germline, CDR1 is MNHEY, CDR2 SMNVEV (reference sequence). This chain's CDR3 is CASSLNRALTYNEQFF.

The genes are TRBV27 and TRBJ2-7; TCRdb designates TRBD2, a call that cannot be tested without DNA. Looked up from germline, CDR1 is MNHEY and CDR2 is SMNVEV (reference sequence). The CDR3 totals 17 residues. The CDR3 sequence: CASSLGLLPWLVYEQYF.

The V gene is TRBV4-1, the J gene TRBJ2-5; TCRdb proposes TRBD2, but this gene call is untestable without DNA. The CDR3 runs to 17 residues. Germline V lookup: CDR1 MGHRA, CDR2 YSYEKL. The chain's CDR3 is CASSQDGASGGQKTQYF.

The V gene is TRBV29-1, the J gene TRBJ2-6; absent DNA, TCRdb's TRBD1 call cannot be checked. CDR1 and CDR2 from the germline V gene are SQVTM and ANQGSEA. This CDR3 is 16 amino acids long. The CDR3: CSAQGTGRSGANVLTF.

The gene calls are TRBV25-1 and TRBJ1-4; the TRBD1 assignment by TCRdb is unverifiable without DNA. From germline, CDR1 is MGHDK and CDR2 SYGVNS. The CDR3 length is 14 residues. The CDR3 sequence is CASSVGTKGEKLFF.

The rearrangement uses TRBV29-1 and TRBJ2-2; no DNA is available, so the TRBD1 call from TCRdb remains unchecked. The germline V gene encodes CDR1 SQVTM and CDR2 ANQGSEA. The CDR3 runs 16 residues. CDR3 sequence reads: CSVEVPEKGDTGELFF.

The gene calls are TRBV2 and TRBJ1-5. The CDR3 is 15 residues long. The germline CDR1 and CDR2 sequences are SNHLY and FYNNEI. The CDR3 loop reads CASSESVAREQPQHF. Full variable domain (outside the CDR3, taken from reference TRBV2 and TRBJ1-5): EPEVTQTPSHQVTQMGQEVILRCVPISNHLYFYWYRQILGQKVEFLVSFYNNEISEKSEIFDDQFSVERPDGSNFTLKIRSTKLEDSAMYFCASSESVAREQPQHFGDGTRLSIL.

The chain couples TRBV5-1 to TRBJ1-1; TCRdb's D call, TRBD1, is unchecked because there is no DNA. Germline values: CDR1 SGHRS, CDR2 YFSETQ. The CDR3 has 17 residues. Here the CDR3 reads CASSLVGTSQGGTEAFF.

This chain's CDR3 is CASSQDRTGRNEQFF. The chain joins TRBV3-1 to TRBJ2-1; TCRdb proposes TRBD1, but this gene call is untestable without DNA. CDR1 LGHDT and CDR2 YNNKEL come from the germline V gene (reference sequence). This CDR3 has 15 residues.

The V call is TRBV20-1, the J call TRBJ2-2; TCRdb returns TRBD2, unconfirmable since there is no DNA. The CDR3 runs to 16 residues. Germline V lookup: CDR1 DFQATT, CDR2 SNEGSKA (reference sequence). The CDR3: CSAPGTSPSDTGELFF.